This T cell receptor beta chain is from a study of early T cells in non-severe SARS-CoV-2 infection. CDR3 length: 14 amino acids. Germline V CDR1 and CDR2: SGHTA, FQGNSA. Between the trimmed V and J ends, which lost 6 bases and 8 bases, there was a span of 17 bases. This clonotype was counted many times. From the 5' RACE reads, TCRdb called clonotypes with MiXCR, one entry per CDR3 protein. This sample has 55,000 to 65,000 distinct CDR3 sequences; under 12% occur once, and the top ten carry 6.5%. The sequence came from an adult who was a healthcare worker with PCR-confirmed SARS-CoV-2 infection or an uninfected control (not recorded which). The V and J genes are TRBV7-2 and TRBJ2-1; D might be TRBD1 or TRBD2, each matching 5 bases. Sequencing used whole blood. DNA for the CDR3: TGTGCCAGCAGGGGACCCAGAGAATTCGATGAGCAGTTCTTC. Translated, it gives CASRGPREFDEQFF.